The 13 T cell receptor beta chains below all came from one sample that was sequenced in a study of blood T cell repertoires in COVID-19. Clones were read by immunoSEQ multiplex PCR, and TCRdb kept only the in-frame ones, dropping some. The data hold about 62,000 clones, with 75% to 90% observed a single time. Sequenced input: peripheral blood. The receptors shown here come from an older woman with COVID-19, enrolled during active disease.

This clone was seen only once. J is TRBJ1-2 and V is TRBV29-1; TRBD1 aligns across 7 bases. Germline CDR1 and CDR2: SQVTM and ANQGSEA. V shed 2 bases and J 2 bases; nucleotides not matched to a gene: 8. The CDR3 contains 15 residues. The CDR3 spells CSVESGQVTNYGYTF. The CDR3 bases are TGCAGCGTTGAATCAGGACAGGTCACCAACTATGGCTACACCTTC.

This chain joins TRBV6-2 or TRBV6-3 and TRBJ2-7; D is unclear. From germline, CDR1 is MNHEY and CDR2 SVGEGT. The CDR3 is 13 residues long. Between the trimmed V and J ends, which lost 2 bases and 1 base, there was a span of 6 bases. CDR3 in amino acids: CASSYPGSYEQYF. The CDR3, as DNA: TGTGCCAGCAGTTACCCCGGGTCCTACGAGCAGTACTTC.

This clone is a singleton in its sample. CDR3 amino acids: CASSRQGYNQPQHF. DNA for the CDR3: TGTGCCAGCAGCCGACAGGGTTACAATCAGCCCCAGCATTTT. The chain recombines TRBV5-4 with TRBJ1-5; 7 nucleotides align to TRBD1. CDR1 SGHNT and CDR2 YYREEE come from the germline V gene (reference sequence). The CDR3 is made up of 14 amino acids. V was pared by 4 bases and J by 3 bases, with 4 bases of the junction left unmatched.

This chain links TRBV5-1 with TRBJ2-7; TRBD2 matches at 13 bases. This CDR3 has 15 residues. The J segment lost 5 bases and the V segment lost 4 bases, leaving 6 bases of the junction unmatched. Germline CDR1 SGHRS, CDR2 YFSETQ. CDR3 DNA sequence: TGCGCCAGCAGCCCTGGACTAGCGGGAGTCCACGAGCAGTACTTC. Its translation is CASSPGLAGVHEQYF.

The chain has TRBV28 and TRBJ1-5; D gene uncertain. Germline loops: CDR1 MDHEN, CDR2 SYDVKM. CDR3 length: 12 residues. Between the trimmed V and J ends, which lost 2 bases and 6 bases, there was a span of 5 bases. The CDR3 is CASSLPPQPQHF. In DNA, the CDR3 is TGTGCCAGCAGTTTACCTCCTCAGCCCCAGCATTTT.

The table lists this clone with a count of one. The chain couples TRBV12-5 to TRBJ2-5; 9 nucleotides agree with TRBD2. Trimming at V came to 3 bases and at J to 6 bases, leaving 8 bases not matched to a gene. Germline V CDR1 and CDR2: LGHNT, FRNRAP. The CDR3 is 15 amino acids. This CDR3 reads CASGFLAGLQKTQYF. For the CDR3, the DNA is TGTGCTAGTGGTTTCCTAGCGGGACTGCAAAAGACCCAGTACTTC.

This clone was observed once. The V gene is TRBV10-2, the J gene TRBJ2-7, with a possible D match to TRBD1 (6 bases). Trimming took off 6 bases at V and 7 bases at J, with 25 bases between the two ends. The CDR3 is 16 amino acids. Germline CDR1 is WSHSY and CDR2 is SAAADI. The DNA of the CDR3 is TGCGCCAGCAGGGTATTGGGCTCACAGGGCCGAGGGGAGCAGTACTTC. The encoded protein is CASRVLGSQGRGEQYF.

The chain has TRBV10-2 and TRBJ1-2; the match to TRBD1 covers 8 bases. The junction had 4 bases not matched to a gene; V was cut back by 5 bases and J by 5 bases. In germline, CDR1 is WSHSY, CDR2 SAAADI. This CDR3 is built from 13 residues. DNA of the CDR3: TGCGCCAGCAGTCCCGGACAGGGTTATGGCTACACCTTC. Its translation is CASSPGQGYGYTF.

The CDR3 loop is CASSPRILAGDVGELFF. The CDR3 bases are TGTGCCAGCAGCCCTAGGATACTAGCGGGAGATGTCGGGGAGCTGTTTTTT. The chain combines TRBV4-2 with TRBJ2-2; TRBD2 agrees at 11 bases. The germline gives CDR1 LGHNA, CDR2 YNFKEQ. V lost 4 bases and J lost 7; bases outside the gene matches: 11. The CDR3 runs to 17 residues.

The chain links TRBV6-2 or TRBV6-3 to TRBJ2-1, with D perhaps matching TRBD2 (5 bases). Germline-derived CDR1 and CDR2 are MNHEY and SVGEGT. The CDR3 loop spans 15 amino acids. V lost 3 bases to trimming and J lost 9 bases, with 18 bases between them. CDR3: CASSYARSREPEQFF. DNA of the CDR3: TGTGCCAGCAGTTATGCTAGGAGTAGGGAGCCTGAGCAGTTCTTC.

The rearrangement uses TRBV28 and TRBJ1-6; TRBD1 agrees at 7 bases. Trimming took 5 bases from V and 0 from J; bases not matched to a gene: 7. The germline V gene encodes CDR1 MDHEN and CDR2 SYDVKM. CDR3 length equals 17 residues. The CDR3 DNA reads TGTGCCAGCAGTCCCTGGGGACAGAGCTCCTATAATTCACCCCTCCACTTT. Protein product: CASSPWGQSSYNSPLHF.

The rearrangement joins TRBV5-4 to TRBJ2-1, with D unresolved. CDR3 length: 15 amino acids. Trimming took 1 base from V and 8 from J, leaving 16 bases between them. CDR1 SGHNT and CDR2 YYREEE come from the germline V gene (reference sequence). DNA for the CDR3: TGTGCCAGCAGCTTGTTGAGGCCTCCTATGGATGAGCAGTTCTTC. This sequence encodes CASSLLRPPMDEQFF.

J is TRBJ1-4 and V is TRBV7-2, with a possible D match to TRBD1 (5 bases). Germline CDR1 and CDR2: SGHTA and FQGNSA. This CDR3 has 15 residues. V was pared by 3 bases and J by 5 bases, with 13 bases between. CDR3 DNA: TGTGCCAGCAGCTTCTCAGGGAGGTTAAATGAAAAACTGTTTTTT. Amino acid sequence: CASSFSGRLNEKLFF.